These 14 T cell receptor beta chains were all obtained from the same sample, sequenced in a study of cytomegalovirus exposure and HLA in healthy donors. In the PCR, 60 Vbeta and 13 Jbeta primers were used. Only in-frame clones appear in the TCRdb table, and some are missing; sequencing was by immunoSEQ multiplex PCR. Of roughly 200,000 clones listed, 75% are singletons. The sample comprised PBMCs. These receptors all come from a male donor in good health and CMV-seronegative.

The rearrangement joins TRBV28 to TRBJ1-5; TRBD1 is a possible D gene (5 bases). Germline assignment: CDR1 MDHEN and CDR2 SYDVKM. Trimming removed 2 bases at V and 3 bases at J, with 8 bases between. This CDR3 comprises 14 residues. The CDR3: CASSLQGTNQPQHF. The CDR3 DNA follows: TGTGCCAGCAGTTTACAGGGAACCAATCAGCCCCAGCATTTT.

This clone was seen more than once but under ten times. V and J are TRBV5-5 and TRBJ1-2; D gene unclear. The V gene lost 0 bases and the J gene lost 8 bases, with 17 bases spanning the gap. Looked up from germline, CDR1 is SGHKS and CDR2 is YYEKEE (reference sequence). This CDR3 is 15 amino acids long. CDR3 DNA: TGTGCCAGCAGCTTGGGTGGCAGCGGGATAGGAGGCTACACCTTC. Amino acid sequence: CASSLGGSGIGGYTF.

V gene TRBV7-9 combines with J gene TRBJ1-2; 9 bases match TRBD1. Per the germline V gene, CDR1 is SEHNR and CDR2 is FQNEAQ (reference sequence). V was pared by 5 bases and J by 5 bases, with 12 bases of the junction left unmatched. The CDR3 consists of 16 residues. The CDR3 nucleotides read TGTGCCAGCAGCCTCAGCACGTCAGGACAGGGGTATGGCTACACCTTC. Protein: CASSLSTSGQGYGYTF.

The rearrangement joins TRBV6-1 to TRBJ2-7, with 8 bases aligning to TRBD2. With V trimmed by 2 bases and J by 4 bases, 7 bases remained unmatched. The V gene's germline CDR1 is MNHNS and CDR2 SASEGT. This CDR3 is 15 amino acids long. As DNA, the CDR3 is TGTGCCAGCAGTGAAACGAGCGGGAGCTTTTACGAGCAGTACTTC. Translated, it gives CASSETSGSFYEQYF.

The chain couples TRBV6-6 to TRBJ2-1; D remains unclear. This CDR3 region has 14 residues. V lost 4 bases and J lost 3, with 10 bases in between. Germline loops: CDR1 MNHNY, CDR2 SVGAGI (reference sequence). The CDR3 sequence: CASSSHTGYNEQFF. CDR3 coding DNA: TGTGCCAGCAGTTCCCATACGGGCTACAATGAGCAGTTCTTC.

The gene calls are TRBV19 and TRBJ2-3; the D gene is possibly TRBD2 (6 bases). The ends were cut back, 6 bases at V and 2 bases at J, with 12 bases in the middle. The CDR3 totals 14 residues. The germline gives CDR1 LNHDA, CDR2 SQIVND (reference sequence). This CDR3 is CASRPGLFTDTQYF. The CDR3 DNA reads as TGTGCCAGTAGACCGGGACTCTTCACAGATACGCAGTATTTT.

The chain uses TRBV7-8 and TRBJ1-2; a possible D gene is TRBD1 (6 bases). Germline V gene data show CDR1 as SGHVS and CDR2 as FQNEAQ. Trimming pared 5 bases from V and 6 bases from J, leaving 16 bases between. This CDR3 contains 14 residues. CDR3 coding DNA: TGTGCCAGCAGCCCCCGGCGGGGGGCCAATGGCTACACCTTC. Translation: CASSPRRGANGYTF.

This clone was seen a handful of times. The chain combines TRBV9 with TRBJ2-1; tentative D call: TRBD1 (6 bases). Trimming cost V 3 bases and J 4 bases, with 20 bases left between them. The CDR3 consists of 17 residues. Per the germline V gene, CDR1 is SGDLS and CDR2 is YYNGEE. The CDR3 region has the DNA TGTGCCAGCAGCGCAGACCCTCAGGGGTCCCGATACAATGAGCAGTTCTTC. Translation gives CASSADPQGSRYNEQFF.

J is TRBJ2-1 and V is TRBV5-1; D gene uncertain. Germline CDR1 reads SGHRS; CDR2 reads YFSETQ. With 9 bases removed from V and 0 bases from J, the gap between germline ends came to 13 bases. This CDR3 has 14 amino acids. The CDR3 DNA follows: TGCGCCACCTCCCCGGGTAGCTCCTACAATGAGCAGTTCTTC. Protein sequence: CATSPGSSYNEQFF.

This chain joins TRBV7-2 and TRBJ2-2; TRBD1 matches at 8 bases. V shed 5 bases, J shed 5 bases, and the junction held 7 bases outside the gene matches. Germline CDR1 and CDR2: SGHTA and FQGNSA. The CDR3 totals 15 residues. For the CDR3, the DNA is TGTGCCAGCAGCCTCGGGACAGGATATACCGGGGAGCTGTTTTTT. Amino acid sequence: CASSLGTGYTGELFF.

The chain is built from TRBV28 and TRBJ2-7; 8 bases fit TRBD2. Germline assignment: CDR1 MDHEN and CDR2 SYDVKM. Losses at the gene ends were 3 bases for V and 2 bases for J; bases not matched to a gene: 3. The CDR3 runs to 14 residues. CDR3 sequence reads: CASSFAGGAYEQYF. CDR3 DNA sequence: TGTGCCAGCAGTTTTGCGGGAGGCGCCTACGAGCAGTACTTC.

J is TRBJ1-3 and V is TRBV15; 7 bases align to TRBD1. Looked up from germline, CDR1 is LNHNV and CDR2 is YYDKDF (reference sequence). Germline trimming cut 0 bases from V and 0 bases from J; bases unmatched to any gene: 2. This CDR3 spans 16 amino acids. The CDR3 reads CATSRDHRGSGNTIYF. The CDR3 coding sequence is TGTGCCACCAGCAGAGATCACAGGGGCTCTGGAAACACCATATATTTT.

V and J are TRBV6-5 and TRBJ2-4, with a tentative D call TRBD1 (5 bases). The CDR3 loop spans 14 amino acids. Trimming removed 6 bases from V and 2 bases from J, with 11 bases in between. Germline CDR1 MNHEY, CDR2 SVGAGI. In DNA form, the CDR3 reads TGTGCCAGCAGCCCAGGGTCTACCAAAAACATTCAGTACTTC. The encoded protein is CASSPGSTKNIQYF.

V usage is TRBV7-8 and J usage is TRBJ2-1; 8 nucleotides agree with TRBD1. The CDR3 totals 15 residues. The germline gives CDR1 SGHVS, CDR2 FQNEAQ. V trimming: 4 bases; J trimming: 5 bases; junction bases outside the gene matches: 7. For the CDR3, the DNA is TGTGCCAGCAGCTGGCCGGGACAGGAGGACAATGAGCAGTTCTTC. Amino acids: CASSWPGQEDNEQFF.